This T cell receptor beta chain was captured in a study of blood T cell repertoires in COVID-19. Original handling: Quantification of nucleated cells was approximated via reference gene primer amplification. Assay: immunoSEQ multiplex PCR; the TCRdb copy retains only in-frame clones and omits some. V, J and clone size reflect that table, while D and trimming were determined from the DNA. The sample records some 320,000 clones, roughly 85% being singletons. Living in about two dozen US areas, the participants were between roughly 18 and 89 years of age. Participants had their cohort set by participant-reported clinical history. Losses at the gene ends were 5 bases for V and 4 bases for J; bases not matched to a gene: 11. The CDR3 spans 16 residues. CDR1 SGHAT and CDR2 FQNNGV come from the germline V gene. The sample holds a few counts of this clone.

The source is a woman between 25 and 40 years old who had been exposed to COVID-19. Sequences were obtained from PBMCs or T cells enriched from blood (not recorded which). This sequence joins TRBV11-2 and TRBJ2-5; 9 nucleotides agree with TRBD2. In DNA form, the CDR3 reads TGTGCCAGCAGCCCTTTTTCTAGTAGCGGGAGAGAGACCCAGTACTTC. Its translation is CASSPFSSSGRETQYF.